This T cell receptor (beta chain) was obtained from a study of blood T cell repertoires in COVID-19. Study-wide context: T cells, B-cell-depleted T cells, or PBMCs provided the cDNA or gDNA that served as material.

Original processing notes: Amplification of reference gene primers provided the estimated nucleated cell counts. Generated by immunoSEQ multiplex PCR, the TCRdb table keeps only in-frame clones and is missing some. The V and J calls and the clone size are those of that table, but D and trimming were determined from the DNA. The sample includes about 300,000 clones, nearly 90% of them seen just once. This clone appeared once. Other DNA sequences in the sample encode the same CDR3. V shed 3 bases and J 1 base; nucleotides not matched to a gene: 5. CDR1 and CDR2 (germline): KGHSH, LQKENI. The CDR3 has 15 residues.

The sample comprised PBMCs or T cells enriched from blood (not recorded which). This chain joins TRBV18 and TRBJ1-2; TRBD1 matches 7 bases. The sequence derives from a woman in her 30s who had recovered from COVID-19. CDR3 residues: CASSPGQGGNYGYTF. The CDR3 DNA sequence: TGTGCCAGCTCACCCGGGCAGGGGGGTAACTATGGCTACACCTTC.